A selection of T cell receptor beta chains follows, all from one sample in a study of sequential checkpoint blockade in melanoma. Clones were sequenced by immunoSEQ multiplex PCR, and TCRdb holds only the in-frame ones, with some missing. This table has about 10,000 clones, roughly 72% appearing once. Material: CD8+ T cells sorted from blood (inferred from file names), obtained from a patient given nivolumab and ipilimumab in sequence. The receptors come from a human donor with melanoma. CDR3s include the opening cysteine and the closing phenylalanine or tryptophan. A D gene is named only where the DNA matches it firmly. The size entry is marked missing in some rows and otherwise reads once, few, many or a size class.

J: TRBJ1-5; V: TRBV6-5; size: .; D: .; CDR3: CASSYRSNQPQHF; DNA: TGTGCCAGCAGTTACCGGAGCAATCAGCCCCAGCATTTT
J: TRBJ1-5; V: TRBV4-3; size: .; D: TRBD1; CDR3: CASSQDSGTANQPQHF; DNA: TGCGCCAGCAGCCAAGATAGTGGGACAGCAAATCAGCCCCAGCATTTT
J: TRBJ1-1; V: TRBV19; size: once; D: TRBD1; CDR3: CASTPGQGPTEAFF; DNA: TGTGCCAGTACACCGGGACAGGGGCCCACTGAAGCTTTCTTT
J: TRBJ1-1; V: TRBV6-5; size: .; D: .; CDR3: CASSIGQNTEAFF; DNA: TGTGCCAGCAGTATCGGACAAAACACTGAAGCTTTCTTT
J: TRBJ2-1; V: TRBV11-2; size: .; D: .; CDR3: CASSLAGSSYNEQFF; DNA: TGTGCCAGCAGCTTAGCGGGGAGCTCCTACAATGAGCAGTTCTTC
J: TRBJ2-7; V: TRBV7-9; size: few; D: .; CDR3: CASSSGGLGYEQYF; DNA: TGTGCCAGCAGCTCAGGGGGGCTAGGCTACGAGCAGTACTTC
J: TRBJ2-7; V: TRBV19; size: once; D: .; CDR3: CASSMSQAYEQYF; DNA: TGTGCCAGTAGTATGTCACAGGCCTACGAGCAGTACTTC
J: TRBJ1-6; V: TRBV2; size: .; D: TRBD1; CDR3: CASRPGTGRSPLHF; DNA: TGTGCCAGCAGGCCGGGGACAGGGCGGTCACCCCTCCACTTT
J: TRBJ2-7; V: TRBV5-1; size: .; D: .; CDR3: CASSLGQNYEQYF; DNA: TGCGCCAGCAGCTTGGGACAGAACTACGAGCAGTACTTC
J: TRBJ1-4; V: TRBV2; size: .; D: .; CDR3: CASSGGKLFF; DNA: TGTGCCAGCAGTGGCGGAAAACTGTTTTTT
J: TRBJ1-6; V: TRBV6-5; size: .; D: .; CDR3: CASSYSPGSPLHF; DNA: TGTGCCAGCAGTTACTCCCCAGGTTCACCCCTCCACTTT
J: TRBJ2-7; V: TRBV6-5; size: .; D: .; CDR3: CASSPNGVYEQYF; DNA: TGTGCCAGCAGCCCTAACGGGGTCTACGAGCAGTACTTC
J: TRBJ1-1; V: TRBV11-3; size: once; D: .; CDR3: CASSLGKNTEAFF; DNA: TGTGCCAGCAGCCTCGGGAAGAACACTGAAGCTTTCTTT
J: TRBJ1-3; V: TRBV19; size: .; D: TRBD1; CDR3: CASKRTGAGNTIYF; DNA: TGTGCCAGTAAAAGGACAGGGGCTGGAAACACCATATATTTT
J: TRBJ2-7; V: TRBV28; size: .; D: TRBD1; CDR3: CASSTRTGGEMSGIGQYF; DNA: TGTGCCAGCAGTACCCGGACAGGGGGCGAAATGTCGGGTATCGGGCAGTACTTC
J: TRBJ2-7; V: TRBV11-2; size: .; D: .; CDR3: CASSINYGTLSYEQYF; DNA: TGTGCCAGCAGTATTAACTACGGGACACTCTCCTACGAGCAGTACTTC
J: TRBJ2-7; V: TRBV10-3; size: .; D: .; CDR3: CAIRGDSLRYEQYF; DNA: TGTGCCATCAGAGGCGACAGTCTAAGATACGAGCAGTACTTC
J: TRBJ1-1; V: TRBV29-1; size: .; D: TRBD1; CDR3: CSDQGAHTEAFF; DNA: TGCAGCGATCAGGGGGCGCATACTGAAGCTTTCTTT
J: TRBJ1-2; V: TRBV10-2; size: few; D: TRBD1; CDR3: CASSESLISRGRDGYTF; DNA: TGCGCCAGCAGTGAGTCACTAATTTCCAGGGGGCGAGATGGCTACACCTTC
J: TRBJ1-2; V: TRBV7-2; size: .; D: TRBD1; CDR3: CASWDRTGGRYGYTF; DNA: TGTGCCAGCTGGGACCGGACAGGGGGCCGGTATGGCTACACCTTC
J: TRBJ2-7; V: TRBV13; size: .; D: TRBD2; CDR3: CASSSGLAGALSSYEQYF; DNA: TGTGCCAGCAGCTCCGGACTAGCGGGGGCCTTGAGCTCCTACGAGCAGTACTTC
J: TRBJ1-2; V: TRBV6-5; size: .; D: .; CDR3: CASSLSPAANYGYTF; DNA: TGTGCCAGCAGTTTAAGCCCGGCGGCCAACTATGGCTACACCTTC
J: TRBJ1-5; V: TRBV21-1; size: .; D: .; CDR3: CASSTQGLSNQPQHF; DNA: TGTGCCAGCAGCACACAGGGTCTTAGCAATCAGCCCCAGCATTTT
J: TRBJ2-7; V: TRBV27; size: .; D: .; CDR3: CASSLASLSYEQYF; DNA: TGTGCCAGCAGTTTGGCTAGCCTATCCTACGAGCAGTACTTC
J: TRBJ2-7; V: TRBV6-5; size: .; D: TRBD1; CDR3: CASSYSGTAEQYF; DNA: TGTGCCAGCAGTTACTCGGGGACAGCCGAGCAGTACTTC
J: TRBJ1-3; V: TRBV7-9; size: .; D: TRBD1; CDR3: CASRPQGASSGNTIYF; DNA: TGTGCCAGCAGACCACAGGGGGCGAGCTCTGGAAACACCATATATTTT
J: TRBJ1-5; V: TRBV27; size: .; D: TRBD1; CDR3: CASSLYLGGEQPQHF; DNA: TGTGCCAGCAGCTTGTACTTAGGGGGCGAACAGCCCCAGCATTTT
J: TRBJ1-1; V: TRBV6-5; size: .; D: .; CDR3: CASSYSEGGGTEAFF; DNA: TGTGCCAGCAGTTACTCGGAGGGGGGGGGAACTGAAGCTTTCTTT
J: TRBJ1-3; V: TRBV9; size: few; D: TRBD1; CDR3: CASSAGQGAGNTIYF; DNA: TGTGCCAGCAGCGCGGGACAGGGGGCTGGAAACACCATATATTTT
J: TRBJ2-1; V: TRBV19; size: .; D: .; CDR3: CATYSGQDYNEQFF; DNA: TGTGCCACGTATTCCGGACAAGACTACAATGAGCAGTTCTTC
J: TRBJ2-7; V: TRBV29-1; size: .; D: TRBD2; CDR3: CSVFGTSGGLGYEQYF; DNA: TGCAGCGTTTTTGGGACTAGCGGGGGCCTGGGCTACGAGCAGTACTTC
J: TRBJ2-7; V: TRBV28; size: .; D: .; CDR3: CASSFEGLGYEQYF; DNA: TGTGCCAGCAGTTTCGAGGGTTTGGGGTACGAGCAGTACTTC
J: TRBJ2-7; V: TRBV21-1; size: few; D: .; CDR3: CASSKVDGGLLDEQYF; DNA: TGTGCCAGCAGCAAAGTGGACGGGGGGCTACTGGACGAGCAGTACTTC
J: TRBJ1-2; V: TRBV5-1; size: .; D: .; CDR3: CASSLAQNYGYTF; DNA: TGCGCCAGCAGCTTGGCACAGAACTATGGCTACACCTTC
J: TRBJ2-7; V: TRBV7-6; size: .; D: .; CDR3: CASSPTGSYGSEQYF; DNA: TGTGCCAGCAGCCCGACAGGAAGCTACGGTTCGGAGCAGTACTTC
J: TRBJ1-1; V: TRBV5-8; size: .; D: .; CDR3: CASSQREGNTEAFF; DNA: TGTGCCAGCAGCCAGAGAGAGGGGAACACTGAAGCTTTCTTT
J: TRBJ2-1; V: TRBV30; size: .; D: TRBD2; CDR3: CAWSGILAGDIYNEQFF; DNA: TGTGCCTGGAGTGGGATACTAGCGGGGGATATCTACAATGAGCAGTTCTTC
J: TRBJ1-1; V: TRBV2; size: .; D: .; CDR3: CASRYGTGLDTEAFF; DNA: TGTGCCAGCAGGTACGGCACAGGGCTTGACACTGAAGCTTTCTTT
J: TRBJ2-7; V: TRBV28; size: once; D: .; CDR3: CASSLLKWGQYEQYF; DNA: TGTGCCAGCAGTTTACTTAAATGGGGGCAGTACGAGCAGTACTTC
J: TRBJ2-7; V: TRBV10-2; size: .; D: .; CDR3: CASSSSGYEQYF; DNA: TGCGCCAGCAGTTCATCAGGTTACGAGCAGTACTTC
J: TRBJ1-1; V: TRBV11-2; size: once; D: .; CDR3: CASSLNVGPLNTEAFF; DNA: TGTGCCAGCAGCTTAAACGTTGGGCCCCTGAACACTGAAGCTTTCTTT
J: TRBJ1-3; V: TRBV27; size: .; D: .; CDR3: CASSSSPSGNTIYF; DNA: TGTGCCAGCAGCTCCAGTCCCTCTGGAAACACCATATATTTT
J: TRBJ1-2; V: TRBV5-1; size: few; D: TRBD1; CDR3: CASSDGTGWSNYGYTF; DNA: TGCGCCAGCAGCGACGGGACAGGGTGGAGTAACTATGGCTACACCTTC
J: TRBJ2-7; V: TRBV4-2; size: .; D: TRBD1; CDR3: CASSQDGTGAYEQYF; DNA: TGTGCCAGCAGCCAAGACGGGACAGGAGCCTACGAGCAGTACTTC
J: TRBJ2-7; V: TRBV5-4; size: .; D: .; CDR3: CASSLVSSANYEQYF; DNA: TGTGCCAGCAGCCTAGTTTCTAGCGCCAACTACGAGCAGTACTTC
J: TRBJ1-1; V: TRBV6-5; size: .; D: .; CDR3: CASSYSSGTAFF; DNA: TGTGCCAGCAGTTACTCATCAGGTACGGCTTTCTTT
J: TRBJ1-1; V: TRBV28; size: .; D: TRBD1; CDR3: CASSLIGTGGMNTEAFF; DNA: TGTGCCAGCAGTTTAATTGGGACAGGGGGTATGAACACTGAAGCTTTCTTT
J: TRBJ1-2; V: TRBV28; size: .; D: .; CDR3: CASSLSNREWDGYTF; DNA: TGTGCCAGCAGTTTAAGTAACAGGGAATGGGATGGCTACACCTTC
J: TRBJ2-7; V: TRBV6-5; size: .; D: TRBD2; CDR3: CATHAGGSYEQYF; DNA: TGTGCCACCCACGCGGGGGGATCCTACGAGCAGTACTTC
J: TRBJ1-4; V: TRBV7-2; size: .; D: .; CDR3: CASSLVPGEKLFF; DNA: TGTGCCAGCAGCTTAGTCCCGGGTGAAAAACTGTTTTTT
J: TRBJ1-3; V: TRBV9; size: .; D: .; CDR3: CASSVGGGSGNTIYF; DNA: TGTGCCAGCAGCGTAGGCGGAGGCTCTGGAAACACCATATATTTT
J: TRBJ2-7; V: TRBV10-3; size: .; D: .; CDR3: CAIMDRGYEQYF; DNA: TGTGCCATCATGGACAGAGGCTACGAGCAGTACTTC
J: TRBJ1-3; V: TRBV11-2; size: .; D: .; CDR3: CASSFNGFRGTIYF; DNA: TGTGCCAGCAGCTTTAATGGCTTCAGGGGCACCATATATTTT